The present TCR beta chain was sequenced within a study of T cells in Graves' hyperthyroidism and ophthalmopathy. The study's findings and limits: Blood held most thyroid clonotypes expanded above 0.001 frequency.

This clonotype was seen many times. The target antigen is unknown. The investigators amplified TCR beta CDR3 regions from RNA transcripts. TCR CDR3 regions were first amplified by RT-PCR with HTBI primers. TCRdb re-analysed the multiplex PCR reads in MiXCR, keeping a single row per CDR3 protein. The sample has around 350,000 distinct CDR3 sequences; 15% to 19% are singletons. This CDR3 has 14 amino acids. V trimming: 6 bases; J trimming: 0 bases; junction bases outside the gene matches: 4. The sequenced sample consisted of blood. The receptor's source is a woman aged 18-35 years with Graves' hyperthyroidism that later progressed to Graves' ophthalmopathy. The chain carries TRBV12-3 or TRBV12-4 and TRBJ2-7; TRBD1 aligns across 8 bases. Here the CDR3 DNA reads TGTGCCAGCAGATCCGGGACAGGCTCCTACGAGCAGTACTTC. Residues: CASRSGTGSYEQYF.